The 6 T cell receptor beta chains below come from one sample, sequenced in a study of beta chain features in type 1 diabetes. Every bit of the isolated RNA underwent reverse transcription, so sequencing read expressed TCRB transcripts. The protocol was immunoSEQ multiplex PCR, while the TCRdb copy is restricted to in-frame clones and leaves out a portion. The sample contains roughly 260,000 clones, roughly 22% of which appear only once. Study-level points and caveats: A moderate, significant TCRB CDR3 shortening appeared in type 1 diabetes across four CD4+ subsets.

Their antigens are not known. Sequenced sample: naive CD4+ T cells from blood. These receptors came from a woman in her 40s with type 1 diabetes.

This clone was picked up a small number of times. The chain uses TRBV28 and TRBJ2-7; a possible D gene is TRBD2 (5 bases). The CDR3 loop spans 12 amino acids. V lost 8 bases and J lost 3, with 11 bases in between. The germline V gene has CDR1 MDHEN and CDR2 SYDVKM. The CDR3 DNA sequence: TGTGCCAGCGGGGAGCTCCGCTACGAGCAGTACTTC. Translating gives CASGELRYEQYF.

The DNA of the CDR3 is TGTGCCAGCAGCCTCGGGGGGGATCAGCCCCAGCATTTT. This gives the protein CASSLGGDQPQHF. The rearrangement joins TRBV16 to TRBJ1-5; tentatively, D is TRBD1 (5 bases). Germline V CDR1 and CDR2: KGHSY, FQNENV. This CDR3 has 13 residues. The ends were cut back, 4 bases at V and 5 bases at J, with 9 bases in the middle. Complete variable domain (other parts from reference TRBV16 and TRBJ1-5): GEEVAQTPKHLVRGEGQKAKLYCAPIKGHSYVFWYQQVLKNEFKFLISFQNENVFDETGMPKERFSAKCLPNSPCSLEIQATKLEDSAVYFCASSLGGDQPQHFGDGTRLSIL.

This clone was seen more than once but under ten times. This chain connects TRBV6-5 to TRBJ1-5, with D uncertain. Trimming took 4 bases from V and 6 from J, leaving 10 bases between them. The CDR3 sequence is 13 residues long. The germline gives CDR1 MNHEY, CDR2 SVGAGI. The CDR3 region is CASSSRGSQPQHF. CDR3 DNA sequence: TGTGCCAGCAGTTCCCGGGGTTCTCAGCCCCAGCATTTT.

This sequence joins TRBV28 and TRBJ2-7, with TRBD1 matching 12 bases. V lost 6 bases, J lost 0 bases, and 12 bases stayed unmatched. From germline, CDR1 is MDHEN and CDR2 SYDVKM. This CDR3 is built from 18 residues. Here the CDR3 DNA reads TGTGCCAGCAGAAACCCGGGACAGGGGGCTTCTTACTCCTACGAGCAGTACTTC. As protein: CASRNPGQGASYSYEQYF.

The gene calls are TRBV7-2 and TRBJ1-2, with D maybe TRBD1 (6 bases). The CDR3 spans 13 residues. The ends were cut back, 3 bases at V and 4 bases at J, with 9 bases in the middle. CDR1 and CDR2 from the germline V gene are SGHTA and FQGNSA. This chain's CDR3 is CASSFGQRYGYTF. DNA of the CDR3: TGTGCCAGCAGCTTCGGACAGCGCTATGGCTACACCTTC.

The sample holds a few counts of this clone. This chain links TRBV7-9 with TRBJ1-2, with 7 bases that match TRBD1. The CDR3 runs 14 residues. Germline V gives CDR1 SEHNR, CDR2 FQNEAQ (reference sequence). The trim removed 5 bases at V and 8 bases at J, leaving 11 bases unmatched. The CDR3 sequence: CASSRAGTVKGYTF. As DNA, the CDR3 is TGTGCCAGCAGCCGAGCCGGGACAGTAAAGGGCTACACCTTC.